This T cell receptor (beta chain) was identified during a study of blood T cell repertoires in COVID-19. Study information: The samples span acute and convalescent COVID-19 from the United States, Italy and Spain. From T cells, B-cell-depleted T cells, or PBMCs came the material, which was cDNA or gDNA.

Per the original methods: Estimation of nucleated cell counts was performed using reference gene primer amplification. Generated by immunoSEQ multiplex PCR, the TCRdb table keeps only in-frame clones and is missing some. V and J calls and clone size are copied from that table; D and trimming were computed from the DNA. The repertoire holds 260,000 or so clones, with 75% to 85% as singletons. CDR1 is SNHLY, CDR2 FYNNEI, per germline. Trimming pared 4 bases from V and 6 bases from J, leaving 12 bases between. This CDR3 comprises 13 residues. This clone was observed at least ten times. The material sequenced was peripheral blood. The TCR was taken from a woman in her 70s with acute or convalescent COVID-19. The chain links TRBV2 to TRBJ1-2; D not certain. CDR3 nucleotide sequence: TGTGCCAGCAGTGGCACTCCCGTCAATGGCTACACCTTC. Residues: CASSGTPVNGYTF.